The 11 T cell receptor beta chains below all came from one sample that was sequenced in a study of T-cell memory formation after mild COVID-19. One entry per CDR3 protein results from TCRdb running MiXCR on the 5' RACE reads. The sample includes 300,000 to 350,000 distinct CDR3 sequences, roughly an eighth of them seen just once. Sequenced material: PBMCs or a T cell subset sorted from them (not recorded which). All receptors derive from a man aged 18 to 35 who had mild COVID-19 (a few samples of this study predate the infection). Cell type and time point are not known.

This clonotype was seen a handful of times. Here the CDR3 reads CASSIDLAGGADTQYF. The CDR3 DNA reads TGTGCCAGTAGTATAGATCTGGCGGGGGGAGCAGATACGCAGTATTTT. The genes are TRBV19 and TRBJ2-3; TRBD2 matches at 8 bases. This CDR3 spans 16 amino acids. V shed 0 bases, J shed 4 bases, and the junction held 6 bases outside the gene matches. Germline loops: CDR1 LNHDA, CDR2 SQIVND (reference sequence).

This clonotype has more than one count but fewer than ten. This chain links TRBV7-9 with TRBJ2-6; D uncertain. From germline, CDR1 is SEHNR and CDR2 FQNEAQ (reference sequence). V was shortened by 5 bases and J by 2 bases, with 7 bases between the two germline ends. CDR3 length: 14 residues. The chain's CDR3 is CASSVGPGANVLTF. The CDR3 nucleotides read TGTGCCAGCAGCGTAGGGCCTGGGGCCAACGTCCTGACTTTC.

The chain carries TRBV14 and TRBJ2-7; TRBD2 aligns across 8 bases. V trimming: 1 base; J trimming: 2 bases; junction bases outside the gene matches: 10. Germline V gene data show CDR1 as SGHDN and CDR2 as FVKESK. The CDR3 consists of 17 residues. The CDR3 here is CASSQAPGGGLAYEQYF. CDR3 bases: TGTGCCAGCAGCCAAGCTCCAGGCGGGGGGCTGGCCTACGAGCAGTACTTC. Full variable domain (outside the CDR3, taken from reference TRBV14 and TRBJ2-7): EAGVTQFPSHSVIEKGQTVTLRCDPISGHDNLYWYRRVMGKEIKFLLHFVKESKQDESGMPNNRFLAERTGGTYSTLKVQPAELEDSGVYFCASSQAPGGGLAYEQYFGPGTRLTVT.

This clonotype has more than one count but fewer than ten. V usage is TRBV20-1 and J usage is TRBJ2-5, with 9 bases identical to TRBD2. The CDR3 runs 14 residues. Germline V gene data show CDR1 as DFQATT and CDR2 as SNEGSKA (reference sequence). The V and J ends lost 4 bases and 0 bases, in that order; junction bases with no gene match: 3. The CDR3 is CSAKPSGNQETQYF. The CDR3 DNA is TGCAGTGCTAAGCCTAGCGGGAACCAAGAGACCCAGTACTTC.

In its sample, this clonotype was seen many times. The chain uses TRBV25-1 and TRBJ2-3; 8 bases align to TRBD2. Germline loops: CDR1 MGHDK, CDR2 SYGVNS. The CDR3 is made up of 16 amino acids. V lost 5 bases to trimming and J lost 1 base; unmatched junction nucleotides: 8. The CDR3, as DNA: TGTGCCAGCAGTCCCCTATCGGGGGGGCGCACAGATACGCAGTATTTT. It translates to CASSPLSGGRTDTQYF.

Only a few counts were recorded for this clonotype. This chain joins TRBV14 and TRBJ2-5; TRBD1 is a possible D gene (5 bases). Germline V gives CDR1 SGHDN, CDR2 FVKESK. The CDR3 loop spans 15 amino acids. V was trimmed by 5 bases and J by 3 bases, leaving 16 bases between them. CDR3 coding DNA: TGTGCCAGCAGCAATCCCTGGGCAGGGAAAGAGACCCAGTACTTC. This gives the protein CASSNPWAGKETQYF.

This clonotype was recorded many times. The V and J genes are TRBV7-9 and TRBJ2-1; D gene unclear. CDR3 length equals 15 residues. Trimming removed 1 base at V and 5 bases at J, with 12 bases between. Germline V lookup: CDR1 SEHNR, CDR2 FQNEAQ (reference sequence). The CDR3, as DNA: TGTGCCAGCAGCTTAGTGGCGATTAGGGACAATGAGCAGTTCTTC. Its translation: CASSLVAIRDNEQFF.

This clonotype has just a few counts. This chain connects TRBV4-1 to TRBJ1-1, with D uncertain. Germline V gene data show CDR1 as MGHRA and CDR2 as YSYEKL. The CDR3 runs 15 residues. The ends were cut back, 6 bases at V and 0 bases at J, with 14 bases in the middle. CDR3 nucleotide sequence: TGCGCCAGCAGACACCCGGGGAGGATGAACACTGAAGCTTTCTTT. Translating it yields CASRHPGRMNTEAFF.

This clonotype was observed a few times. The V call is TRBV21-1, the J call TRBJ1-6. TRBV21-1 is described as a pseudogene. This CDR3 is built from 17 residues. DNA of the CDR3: TGTGCCAGCAGCAAGCGGGACAGCAGAGCGGGAGGCTCACCCCTCCACTTT. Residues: CASSKRDSRAGGSPLHF.

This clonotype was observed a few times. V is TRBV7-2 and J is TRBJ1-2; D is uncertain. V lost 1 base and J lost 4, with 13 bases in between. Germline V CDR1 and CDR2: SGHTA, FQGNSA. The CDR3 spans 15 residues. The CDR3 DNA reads TGTGCCAGCAGCTTAGGGGGTAGGACCCTCTATGGCTACACCTTC. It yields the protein CASSLGGRTLYGYTF. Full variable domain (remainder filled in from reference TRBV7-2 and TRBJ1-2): GAGVSQSPSNKVTEKGKDVELRCDPISGHTALYWYRQSLGQGLEFLIYFQGNSAPDKSGLPSDRFSAERTGGSVSTLTIQRTQQEDSAVYLCASSLGGRTLYGYTFGSGTRLTVV.

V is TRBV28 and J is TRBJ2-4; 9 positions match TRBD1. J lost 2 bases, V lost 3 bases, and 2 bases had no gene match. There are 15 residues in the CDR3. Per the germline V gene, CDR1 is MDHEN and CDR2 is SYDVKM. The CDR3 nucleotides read TGTGCCAGCAGTTTCGGGACAGGGACCAAAAACATTCAGTACTTC. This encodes CASSFGTGTKNIQYF.